One sample yielded the 24 T cell receptor beta chains listed below, sequenced in a study of T cells in Graves' hyperthyroidism and ophthalmopathy. Amplified TCR beta CDR3 regions came from RNA transcripts. HTBI primers drove first-round RT-PCR of the TCR CDR3. TCRdb processed the multiplex PCR reads anew with MiXCR; each CDR3 protein has one entry. The sample includes over 250,000 distinct CDR3 sequences, 22% of them seen just once. The sample consisted of blood. These receptors came from a man aged 30 to 45 with Graves' ophthalmopathy.

This clonotype showed up many times. The CDR3 loop is CASSPGLGYEQYF. The CDR3 DNA follows: TGTGCCAGCTCACCGGGATTGGGCTACGAGCAGTACTTC. The chain carries TRBV18 and TRBJ2-7; no reliable D call. Trimming removed 3 bases at V and 3 bases at J, with 9 bases between. Germline CDR1 and CDR2: KGHSH and LQKENI. The CDR3 runs to 13 residues. Together with reference TRBV18 and TRBJ2-7, the CDR3 gives the full variable domain: NAGVMQNPRHLVRRRGQEARLRCSPMKGHSHVYWYRQLPEEGLKFMVYLQKENIIDESGMPKERFSAEFPKEGPSILRIQQVVRGDSAAYFCASSPGLGYEQYFGPGTRLTVT.

This clonotype was recorded many times. This rearrangement joins TRBV7-6 to TRBJ2-1; TRBD2 might be the D (5 bases). Germline V gene lookup returns CDR1 SGHVS and CDR2 FNYEAQ. V lost 5 bases and J 0 bases, leaving 14 bases between the germline ends. The CDR3 totals 16 residues. In nucleotides, the CDR3 is TGTGCCAGCAGCGCCCTACTAGGGAGCTCCTACAATGAGCAGTTCTTC. Protein: CASSALLGSSYNEQFF.

This clonotype was seen a handful of times. This chain uses TRBV29-1 with TRBJ2-3; 7 nucleotides match TRBD2. The length of the CDR3 is 15 residues. CDR1 is SQVTM, CDR2 ANQGSEA, per germline. V shed 4 bases, J shed 5 bases, and the junction held 12 bases outside the gene matches. The CDR3 region has the DNA TGCAGCGTTGTGGGGGAGGCGGGAGTGAAAGATACGCAGTATTTT. Translation gives CSVVGEAGVKDTQYF.

This clonotype was observed a handful of times. J is TRBJ1-1 and V is TRBV19; the D gene is possibly TRBD1 (5 bases). The ends were cut back, 5 bases at V and 5 bases at J, with 24 bases in the middle. The CDR3 contains 17 residues. Looked up from germline, CDR1 is LNHDA and CDR2 is SQIVND (reference sequence). CDR3 loop: CASSGAGLSITLTEAFF. As DNA, the CDR3 is TGTGCCAGTAGTGGGGCAGGGTTGAGCATAACCTTAACTGAAGCTTTCTTT. Full variable domain (remainder filled in from reference TRBV19 and TRBJ1-1): DGGITQSPKYLFRKEGQNVTLSCEQNLNHDAMYWYRQDPGQGLRLIYYSQIVNDFQKGDIAEGYSVSREKKESFPLTVTSAQKNPTAFYLCASSGAGLSITLTEAFFGQGTRLTVV.

The sample holds a few counts of this clonotype. The CDR3 DNA sequence: TGTGCCACCAGTGATTTGCACGGACAGGGGGCGCGGGAGACCCAGTACTTC. Its protein product is CATSDLHGQGARETQYF. This chain uses TRBV24-1 with TRBJ2-5; 11 positions match TRBD1. The CDR3 has 17 amino acids. Germline CDR1 and CDR2: KGHDR and SFDVKD. The junction had 7 bases not matched to a gene; V was cut back by 0 bases and J by 5 bases.

Here the CDR3 reads CASSSTDGYEQYF. The CDR3 coding sequence is TGTGCCAGCAGCTCCACGGACGGCTACGAGCAGTACTTC. The V call is TRBV7-9, the J call TRBJ2-7; D not resolved. CDR3 length: 13 residues. The V end lost 4 bases, the J end lost 3 bases, and 10 bases lay between the germline ends. Germline V gene sequence: CDR1 SEHNR, CDR2 FQNEAQ (reference sequence).

The V gene is TRBV28, the J gene TRBJ2-3; TRBD1 might be the D (6 bases). Germline lookup yields CDR1 MDHEN and CDR2 SYDVKM. V was trimmed by 2 bases and J by 4 bases, leaving 13 bases between them. The CDR3 is made up of 15 amino acids. The CDR3 region is CASSLGGGSSDTQYF. DNA for the CDR3: TGTGCCAGCAGTTTAGGGGGCGGAAGCTCAGATACGCAGTATTTT.

This clonotype was counted at least ten times. The chain links TRBV7-3 to TRBJ2-3; TRBD2 matches 11 bases. Germline loops: CDR1 SGHTA, CDR2 FQGTGA. Trimming cost V 5 bases and J 2 bases; bases outside gene matches: 9. The CDR3 has 17 residues. Here the CDR3 reads CASSTQGLAGITDTQYF. The CDR3 region has the DNA TGTGCCAGCAGCACCCAAGGACTAGCGGGTATCACAGATACGCAGTATTTT. Full variable domain (outside the CDR3, taken from reference TRBV7-3 and TRBJ2-3): GAGVSQTPSNKVTEKGKYVELRCDPISGHTALYWYRQSLGQGPEFLIYFQGTGAADDSGLPNDRFFAVRPEGSVSTLKIQRTERGDSAVYLCASSTQGLAGITDTQYFGPGTRLTVL.

This chain connects TRBV29-1 to TRBJ1-1, with 7 positions matching TRBD1. Per germline, CDR1 SQVTM and CDR2 ANQGSEA. CDR3 size: 12 residues. Trimming cost V 5 bases and J 1 base; bases outside gene matches: 1. The CDR3 sequence: CSVNRGNTEAFF. CDR3 coding DNA: TGCAGCGTTAACAGGGGGAACACTGAAGCTTTCTTT.

This clonotype was counted many times. This rearrangement joins TRBV10-2 to TRBJ2-3; D gene unclear. This CDR3 has 13 residues. V gave up 2 bases and J gave up 1 base, with 4 bases separating them. The germline V gene has CDR1 WSHSY and CDR2 SAAADI. The CDR3 reads CASSEVGTDTQYF. DNA for the CDR3: TGCGCCAGCAGTGAGGTGGGCACAGATACGCAGTATTTT.

This chain uses TRBV7-9 with TRBJ1-2; D remains unclear. The CDR3 has 12 amino acids. CDR1 and CDR2 from the germline V gene are SEHNR and FQNEAQ (reference sequence). Trimming removed 5 bases at V and 10 bases at J, with 14 bases between. The CDR3 is CASSRRWEDYTF. The CDR3 DNA is TGTGCCAGCAGCCGTCGGTGGGAGGACTACACCTTC.

The rearrangement joins TRBV27 to TRBJ2-7; D gene ambiguous. Germline values: CDR1 MNHEY, CDR2 SMNVEV (reference sequence). The CDR3 sequence is 15 residues long. V dropped 6 bases and J dropped 3 bases, with 18 bases sitting between them. CDR3 in amino acids: CASSLTFHIGYEQYF. In DNA form, the CDR3 reads TGTGCCAGCAGCCTAACTTTTCACATTGGCTACGAGCAGTACTTC.

This clonotype has just a few counts. The genes are TRBV7-2 and TRBJ1-1; maybe TRBD1 (5 bases). The CDR3 loop spans 15 amino acids. The V gene lost 2 bases and the J gene lost 4 bases, with 14 bases spanning the gap. CDR1 is SGHTA and CDR2 is FQGNSA in the germline V gene. The CDR3 loop reads CASSLLQGGVTEAFF. CDR3 coding DNA: TGTGCCAGCAGCTTATTGCAGGGCGGGGTCACTGAAGCTTTCTTT.

Concerning this clonotype: One base away lies a much larger clone, so this may be a sequencing read error. This is likely a read error, given that the CDR3 carries no conserved phenylalanine or tryptophan at its end. The rearrangement joins TRBV28 to TRBJ2-7; unclear D gene. CDR1 is MDHEN and CDR2 is SYDVKM in the germline V gene. The CDR3 is made up of 14 amino acids. Deletions cut 3 bases from V and 0 bases from J, with 9 bases between. CDR3 region: CASSFGASSYEQYL. Written as DNA, the CDR3 is TGTGCCAGCAGTTTTGGAGCTAGCTCCTACGAGCAGTACCTC.

This clonotype was picked up many times. The rearrangement links TRBV3-1 to TRBJ1-1, with D perhaps TRBD1 (6 bases). V was trimmed by 8 bases and J by 1 base, leaving 20 bases between them. The CDR3 is made up of 16 amino acids. Germline V gene sequence: CDR1 LGHDT, CDR2 YNNKEL (reference sequence). CDR3 sequence reads: CASRFNSQGRNTEAFF. CDR3 nucleotides: TGTGCCAGCCGATTCAATTCCCAGGGGCGGAACACTGAAGCTTTCTTT. Based on the CDR3 plus reference TRBV3-1 and TRBJ1-1, the full variable domain is DTAVSQTPKYLVTQMGNDKSIKCEQNLGHDTMYWYKQDSKKFLKIMFSYNNKELIINETVPNRFSPKSPDKAHLNLHINSLELGDSAVYFCASRFNSQGRNTEAFFGQGTRLTVV.

The chain combines TRBV7-8 with TRBJ1-5, with a tentative D call TRBD1 (5 bases). Germline V gene sequence: CDR1 SGHVS, CDR2 FQNEAQ. The CDR3 totals 16 residues. V lost 2 bases to trimming and J lost 4 bases, with 15 bases between them. The CDR3 DNA sequence: TGTGCCAGCAGCTTAAGCCGGGACCCCTTAAATCAGCCCCAGCATTTT. Protein sequence: CASSLSRDPLNQPQHF.

This clonotype has at least ten counts. The J gene is TRBJ2-7, the V gene TRBV5-1, with a possible D match to TRBD1 (5 bases). CDR3 length equals 15 residues. Germline CDR1 reads SGHRS; CDR2 reads YFSETQ. The V end lost 0 bases, the J end lost 4 bases, and 14 bases lay between the germline ends. For the CDR3, the DNA is TGCGCCAGCAGCTTGGGCGGAAGGGGTTTATACGAGCAGTACTTC. It encodes CASSLGGRGLYEQYF.

The chain employs TRBV20-1 and TRBJ2-1, with 14 bases aligning to TRBD2. Germline V CDR1 and CDR2: DFQATT, SNEGSKA (reference sequence). This CDR3 has 14 residues. V was pared by 6 bases and J by 9 bases, with 7 bases of the junction left unmatched. The CDR3 coding sequence is TGCAGTGCGTCGACTAGCGGGAGGGCCCTTGAGCAGTTCTTC. Translated: CSASTSGRALEQFF.

This clonotype was seen repeatedly, ten times or more. This chain joins TRBV6-1 and TRBJ2-7, with 8 bases that match TRBD1. Germline CDR1 MNHNS, CDR2 SASEGT. The V and J ends lost 8 bases and 6 bases, in that order; junction bases with no gene match: 18. The CDR3 extends over 16 amino acids. This chain's CDR3 is CASHRRFGTGIGEQYF. In DNA form, the CDR3 reads TGTGCCAGCCATCGCAGGTTTGGGACAGGCATCGGCGAGCAGTACTTC.

This clonotype was counted only a few times. The rearrangement links TRBV29-1 to TRBJ1-1; D uncertain. V dropped 4 bases and J dropped 0 bases, with 15 bases sitting between them. CDR1 and CDR2 (germline): SQVTM, ANQGSEA. The CDR3 consists of 15 residues. The CDR3 protein is CSVVFGQSMNTEAFF. DNA of the CDR3: TGCAGCGTTGTCTTCGGGCAATCCATGAACACTGAAGCTTTCTTT.

This chain uses TRBV10-3 with TRBJ2-1; no definite D call. This CDR3 spans 14 amino acids. Trimming pared 0 bases from V and 6 bases from J, leaving 9 bases between. Germline V gene sequence: CDR1 ENHRY, CDR2 SYGVKD. CDR3: CAISESNPVNEQFF. CDR3 DNA sequence: TGTGCCATCAGTGAGTCGAACCCGGTCAATGAGCAGTTCTTC.

This clonotype was observed at least ten times. V gene TRBV7-9 combines with J gene TRBJ1-3; the D gene is possibly TRBD1 (6 bases). The CDR3 totals 17 residues. CDR1 is SEHNR, CDR2 FQNEAQ, per germline (reference sequence). The germline V and J ends were trimmed by 5 bases and 0 bases, with 17 bases remaining between them. The DNA of the CDR3 is TGTGCCAGCAGCCGGCTTTTTGGACAGAGCTCTGGAAACACCATATATTTT. This encodes CASSRLFGQSSGNTIYF.

The V call is TRBV10-3, the J call TRBJ2-1; 9 positions agree with TRBD2. The V gene end was trimmed by 10 bases and the J gene end by 5 bases; junction bases not matched to a gene: 6. Germline CDR1 reads ENHRY; CDR2 reads SYGVKD. The CDR3 runs to 13 residues. The CDR3 DNA sequence: TGTGCCACGCGGACTAGCGAGAACAATGAGCAGTTCTTC. Its translation: CATRTSENNEQFF.

Concerning this clonotype: The junction differs from germline at one of its ends, possibly a read error. V usage is TRBV4-1 and J usage is TRBJ2-3; D is possibly TRBD1 or TRBD2 (5 bases each). Germline loops: CDR1 MGHRA, CDR2 YSYEKL. The CDR3 has 16 amino acids. The DNA of the CDR3 is TGCGCCAGCAACCAATCCAGGGACGGAAGCACAGATACGCAGTATTTT. Its translation is CASNQSRDGSTDTQYF.